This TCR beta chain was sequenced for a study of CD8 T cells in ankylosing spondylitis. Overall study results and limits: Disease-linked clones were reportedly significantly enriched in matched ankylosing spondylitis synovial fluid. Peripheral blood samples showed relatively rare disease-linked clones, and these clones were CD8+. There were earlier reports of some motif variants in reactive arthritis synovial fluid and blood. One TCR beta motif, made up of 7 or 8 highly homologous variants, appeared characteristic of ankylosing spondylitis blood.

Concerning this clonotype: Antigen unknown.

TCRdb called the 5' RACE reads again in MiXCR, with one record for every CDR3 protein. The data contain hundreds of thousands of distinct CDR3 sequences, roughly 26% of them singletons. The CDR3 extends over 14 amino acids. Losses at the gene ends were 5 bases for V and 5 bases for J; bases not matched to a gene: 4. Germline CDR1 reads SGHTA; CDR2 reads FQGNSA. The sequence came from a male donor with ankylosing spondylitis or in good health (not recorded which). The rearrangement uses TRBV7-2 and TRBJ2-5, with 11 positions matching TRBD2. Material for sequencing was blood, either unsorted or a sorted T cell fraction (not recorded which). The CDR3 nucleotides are TGTGCCAGCAGCCCGGTAGCGGGAGGGGAGACCCAGTACTTC. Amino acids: CASSPVAGGETQYF. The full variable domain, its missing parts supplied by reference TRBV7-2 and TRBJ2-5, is GAGVSQSPSNKVTEKGKDVELRCDPISGHTALYWYRQSLGQGLEFLIYFQGNSAPDKSGLPSDRFSAERTGGSVSTLTIQRTQQEDSAVYLCASSPVAGGETQYFGPGTRLLVL.